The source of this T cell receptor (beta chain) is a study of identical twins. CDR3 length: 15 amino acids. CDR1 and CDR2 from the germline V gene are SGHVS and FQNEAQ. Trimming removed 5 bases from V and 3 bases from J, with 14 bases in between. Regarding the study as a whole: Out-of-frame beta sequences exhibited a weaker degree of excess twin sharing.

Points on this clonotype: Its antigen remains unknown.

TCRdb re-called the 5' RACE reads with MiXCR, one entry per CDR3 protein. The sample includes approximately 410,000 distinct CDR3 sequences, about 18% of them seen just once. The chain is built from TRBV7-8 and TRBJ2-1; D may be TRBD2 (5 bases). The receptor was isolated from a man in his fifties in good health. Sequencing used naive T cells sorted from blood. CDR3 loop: CASSLVNRGYNEQFF. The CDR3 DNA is TGTGCCAGCAGCCTGGTCAACCGGGGCTACAATGAGCAGTTCTTC.